The present T cell receptor (beta chain) was sequenced within a study of shared clonotypes between healthy human individuals. Germline trimming cut 0 bases from V and 5 bases from J; bases unmatched to any gene: 19. Germline V lookup: CDR1 ENHRY, CDR2 SYGVKD. The CDR3 is 21 residues long. Around 220 ng DNA, approximately 31,000 T cell genomes, went into each sorted-subset replicate PCR. Per the original data handling: Filtering differed, since immunoSEQ gave only junction sequences and no quality scores. Repertoires were generated with immunoSEQ multiplex PCR, while TCRdb's copy carries only in-frame clones and drops some. V, J and clone size are those of that table, while D and trimming were read from the DNA. Of more than 1,200,000 clones listed, less than 99% were seen once; the top ten hold about 0.4%.

Sequences were obtained from naive CD4+ T cells sorted from blood. Subset denoted: CD45RA+ positively selected. The sequence derives from a man aged 25-45 years in good health. The V gene is TRBV10-3, the J gene TRBJ2-3, with 11 bases lining up with TRBD2. In DNA, the CDR3 is TGTGCCATCAGTGAGTCGACCCCCTCCATTAGCGGGAGGGCCTCTGGAGATACGCAGTATTTT. This encodes CAISESTPSISGRASGDTQYF.